Below are 20 T cell receptor beta chains sequenced from a single sample in a study of blood T cell repertoires in COVID-19. This table comes from immunoSEQ multiplex PCR, and its TCRdb copy is limited to in-frame clones, with some not included. The table has about 140,000 clones, more than 80% seen once; the top ten hold roughly 3.2%. Sequenced: peripheral blood. Source of these receptors: a woman aged 60-75 years with active COVID-19.

The chain employs TRBV9 and TRBJ2-7; 7 nucleotides agree with TRBD1. The junction had 5 bases not matched to a gene; V was cut back by 3 bases and J by 2 bases. Germline CDR1 is SGDLS and CDR2 is YYNGEE. This CDR3 contains 14 residues. The CDR3 DNA is TGTGCCAGCAGCGCCGGGACAGCCCCCTACGAGCAGTACTTC. Translating gives CASSAGTAPYEQYF. Full variable domain (rest looked up from reference TRBV9 and TRBJ2-7): DSGVTQTPKHLITATGQRVTLRCSPRSGDLSVYWYQQSLDQGLQFLIQYYNGEERAKGNILERFSAQQFPDLHSELNLSSLELGDSALYFCASSAGTAPYEQYFGPGTRLTVT.

This chain joins TRBV2 and TRBJ2-7; 7 nucleotides line up with TRBD1. With 6 bases clipped from V and 3 bases from J, the junction kept 2 bases outside the gene matches. In germline, CDR1 is SNHLY, CDR2 FYNNEI. The CDR3 spans 12 residues. The CDR3 DNA reads as TGTGCCAGCAGATGGACAGGCTACGAGCAGTACTTC. It codes for CASRWTGYEQYF.

The V gene is TRBV12-3 or TRBV12-4, the J gene TRBJ2-3; D possibly corresponds to TRBD1 (5 bases). Trimming cost V 6 bases and J 3 bases, with 7 bases left between them. CDR3 length: 12 amino acids. CDR3 sequence: CASSRQTDTQYF. CDR3 DNA sequence: TGTGCCAGCAGCCGACAGACAGATACGCAGTATTTT.

The V and J genes are TRBV5-4 and TRBJ2-7; TRBD1 matches at 7 bases. CDR1 SGHNT and CDR2 YYREEE come from the germline V gene (reference sequence). This CDR3 comprises 13 residues. Trimming removed 4 bases from V and 5 bases from J; junction bases left unmatched: 6. Here the CDR3 reads CASSTQGMDEQYF. CDR3 coding DNA: TGTGCCAGCAGCACACAGGGGATGGACGAGCAGTACTTC.

The chain carries TRBV4-2 and TRBJ2-6, with D possibly TRBD2 on 5 matching bases. Trimming removed 4 bases from V and 4 bases from J, with 26 bases in between. The CDR3 has 20 residues. CDR1 is LGHNA, CDR2 YNFKEQ, per germline. Here the CDR3 DNA reads TGTGCCAGCAGCCCCCGGAGGTATCGGGAACCCTCTGGAGGGGCCAACGTCCTGACTTTC. It encodes CASSPRRYREPSGGANVLTF.

The V call is TRBV7-2, the J call TRBJ2-5; TRBD1 might be the D (6 bases). This CDR3 spans 13 amino acids. CDR1 is SGHTA and CDR2 is FQGNSA in the germline V gene. The V end was cut by 4 bases, the J end by 4 bases, with 10 bases between. The CDR3 reads CASSYKGGETQYF. CDR3 sequence (DNA): TGTGCCAGCAGCTACAAAGGGGGAGAGACCCAGTACTTC. The variable domain in full, with the rest retrieved from reference TRBV7-2 and TRBJ2-5, is GAGVSQSPSNKVTEKGKDVELRCDPISGHTALYWYRQSLGQGLEFLIYFQGNSAPDKSGLPSDRFSAERTGGSVSTLTIQRTQQEDSAVYLCASSYKGGETQYFGPGTRLLVL.

V gene TRBV5-6 combines with J gene TRBJ1-6; weak D call: TRBD1 (5 bases). CDR1 SGHDT and CDR2 YYEEEE come from the germline V gene. The CDR3 runs 17 residues. V was clipped by 4 bases and J by 2 bases, with 16 bases between them. CDR3 loop: CASSPSEEGAYNSPLHF. CDR3 coding DNA: TGTGCCAGCAGCCCGTCAGAGGAAGGGGCCTATAATTCACCCCTCCACTTT.

This clone was counted only a few times. An end of the junction does not agree with germline; a read error may underlie this. The chain combines TRBV6-2 or TRBV6-3 with TRBJ1-2; 7 nucleotides align to TRBD1. Germline loops: CDR1 MNHEY, CDR2 SVGEGT. The CDR3 runs 11 residues. Written as DNA, the CDR3 is TGTGCCAGCAGTTTGGGGACAGCGATAAAGTTC. Translated, it gives CASSLGTAIKF.

The chain carries TRBV30 and TRBJ1-5, with 8 nucleotides matching TRBD1. The CDR3 runs to 14 residues. CDR1 and CDR2 (germline): GTSNPN, SVGIG (reference sequence). With 3 bases clipped from V and 2 bases from J, the junction kept 3 bases outside the gene matches. The CDR3 here is CAWRTGVGNQPQHF. DNA for the CDR3: TGTGCCTGGAGGACAGGGGTTGGCAATCAGCCCCAGCATTTT.

This chain uses TRBV30 with TRBJ2-7; D might be TRBD2 (5 bases). The CDR3 sequence is 14 residues long. V shed 4 bases and J shed 2 bases, with 15 bases lying between them. Germline V gene sequence: CDR1 GTSNPN, CDR2 SVGIG (reference sequence). CDR3 region: CAWNVGGLAYEQYF. In DNA form, the CDR3 reads TGTGCCTGGAACGTTGGAGGATTGGCCTACGAGCAGTACTTC.

J is TRBJ1-2 and V is TRBV6-4, with a weak D call TRBD1 (6 bases). CDR1 is MRHNA, CDR2 SNTAGT, per germline. Trimming took off 7 bases at V and 5 bases at J, with 20 bases between the two ends. The CDR3 contains 15 residues. The DNA of the CDR3 is TGTGCCAGCAAACCCGCCCAGGGGATCGTATATGGCTACACCTTC. Its translation: CASKPAQGIVYGYTF.

The chain links TRBV18 to TRBJ1-4; 7 bases are a match to TRBD1. CDR1 is KGHSH, CDR2 LQKENI, per germline. The CDR3 consists of 13 residues. Trimming cost V 5 bases and J 7 bases; bases outside gene matches: 4. CDR3 coding DNA: TGTGCCAGCTCATCAGGGACAGCTGAAAAACTGTTTTTT. Protein: CASSSGTAEKLFF.

The V and J genes are TRBV2 and TRBJ2-4; 9 bases align to TRBD2. V was pared by 8 bases and J by 6 bases, with 2 bases of the junction left unmatched. Germline V gives CDR1 SNHLY, CDR2 FYNNEI. The CDR3 is 12 amino acids. The CDR3: CASETSGNIQYF. The DNA of the CDR3 is TGTGCCAGCGAGACTAGCGGAAACATTCAGTACTTC.

J is TRBJ2-5 and V is TRBV11-1; maybe TRBD2 (6 bases). The germline V and J ends were trimmed by 0 bases and 5 bases, with 16 bases remaining between them. The CDR3 has 16 residues. CDR1 and CDR2 from the germline V gene are SGHAT and FQDESV (reference sequence). The CDR3 sequence is CASSLAGLIGSETQYF. The CDR3 DNA sequence: TGTGCCAGCAGCTTAGCGGGCTTGATCGGGAGCGAGACCCAGTACTTC.

The rearrangement links TRBV27 to TRBJ1-2, with 7 positions matching TRBD1. Germline V gives CDR1 MNHEY, CDR2 SMNVEV (reference sequence). The CDR3 has 13 residues. The V segment lost 2 bases and the J segment 8 bases; nucleotides outside the gene matches: 5. Written as DNA, the CDR3 is TGTGCCAGCAGTTTAGACCCCAGGGGGGGCTACACCTTC. It codes for CASSLDPRGGYTF.

This clone has only a few counts. The sample carries other DNA sequences with the same CDR3. The chain recombines TRBV7-2 with TRBJ2-7, with 9 bases that match TRBD2. There are 16 residues in the CDR3. V dropped 1 base and J dropped 0; count of bases not matched to a gene: 4. The germline V gene encodes CDR1 SGHTA and CDR2 FQGNSA. DNA of the CDR3: TGTGCCAGCAGCTTAGGTCTAGCGGGGAGCTCCTACGAGCAGTACTTC. Translating gives CASSLGLAGSSYEQYF.

The gene calls are TRBV30 and TRBJ2-3; unclear D gene. Per the germline V gene, CDR1 is GTSNPN and CDR2 is SVGIG (reference sequence). Trimming pared 0 bases from V and 1 base from J, leaving 8 bases between. The CDR3 loop spans 14 amino acids. The CDR3 sequence is CAWSVRGGTDTQYF. The CDR3 region has the DNA TGTGCCTGGAGTGTACGAGGTGGCACAGATACGCAGTATTTT.

V is TRBV6-5 and J is TRBJ2-3; no clear D gene. CDR3 length: 11 amino acids. V was shortened by 5 bases and J by 6 bases, with 6 bases between the two germline ends. Germline-derived CDR1 and CDR2 are MNHEY and SVGAGI. The CDR3 spells CASSNSDTQYF. The CDR3 DNA reads as TGTGCCAGCAGTAATTCTGATACGCAGTATTTT.

The CDR3 DNA follows: TGTGCCAGCAGTCTAAGACGGGCAGATACGCAGTATTTT. Translating it yields CASSLRRADTQYF. The chain employs TRBV27 and TRBJ2-3, with D hard to call. The ends were cut back, 5 bases at V and 4 bases at J, with 10 bases in the middle. The CDR3 has 13 residues. Per germline, CDR1 MNHEY and CDR2 SMNVEV (reference sequence).

The chain links TRBV18 to TRBJ2-1, with a weak D call TRBD2 (6 bases). This CDR3 region has 17 residues. Germline loops: CDR1 KGHSH, CDR2 LQKENI. V dropped 3 bases and J dropped 5 bases, with 20 bases sitting between them. The CDR3 region is CASSPYPGVAENNEQFF. CDR3 DNA: TGTGCCAGCTCACCGTATCCCGGGGTAGCGGAAAACAATGAGCAGTTCTTC.